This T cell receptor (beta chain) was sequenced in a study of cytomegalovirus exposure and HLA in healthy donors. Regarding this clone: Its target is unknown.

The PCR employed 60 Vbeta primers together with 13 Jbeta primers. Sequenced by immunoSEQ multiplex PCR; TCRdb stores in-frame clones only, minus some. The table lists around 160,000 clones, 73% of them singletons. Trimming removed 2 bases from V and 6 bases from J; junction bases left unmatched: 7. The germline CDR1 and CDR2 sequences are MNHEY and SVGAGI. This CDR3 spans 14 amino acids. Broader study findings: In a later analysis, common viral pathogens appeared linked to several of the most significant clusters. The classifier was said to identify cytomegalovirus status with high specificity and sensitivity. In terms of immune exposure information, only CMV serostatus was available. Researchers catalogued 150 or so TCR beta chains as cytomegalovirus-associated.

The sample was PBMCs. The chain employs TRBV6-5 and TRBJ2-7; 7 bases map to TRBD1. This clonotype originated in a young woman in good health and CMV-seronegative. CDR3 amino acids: CASSYPDRASEQYF. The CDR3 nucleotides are TGTGCCAGCAGTTACCCCGACAGGGCGAGCGAGCAGTACTTC.